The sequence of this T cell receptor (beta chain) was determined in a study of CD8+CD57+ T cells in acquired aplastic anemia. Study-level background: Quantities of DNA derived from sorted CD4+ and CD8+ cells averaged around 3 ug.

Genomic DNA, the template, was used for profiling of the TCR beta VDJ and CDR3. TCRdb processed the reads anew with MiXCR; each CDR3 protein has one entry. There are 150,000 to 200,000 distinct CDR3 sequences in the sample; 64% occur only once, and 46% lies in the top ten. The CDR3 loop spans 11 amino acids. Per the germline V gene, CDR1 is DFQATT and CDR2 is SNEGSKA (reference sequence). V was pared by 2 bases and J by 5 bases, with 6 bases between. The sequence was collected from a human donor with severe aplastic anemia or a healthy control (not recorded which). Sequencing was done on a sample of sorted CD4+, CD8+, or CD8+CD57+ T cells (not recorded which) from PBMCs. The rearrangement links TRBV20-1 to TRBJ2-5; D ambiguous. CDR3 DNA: TGCAGTGCTAGAAGTGGGGAGACCCAGTACTTC. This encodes CSARSGETQYF.